This is a list of T cell receptor beta chains from one sample in a study of T cell responses to AZD1222 COVID-19 vaccine. Assay: immunoSEQ multiplex PCR; the TCRdb copy retains only in-frame clones and omits some. This sample yields about 67,000 clones, of which roughly four fifths are seen a single time; 5.5% to 7% belongs to the top ten. Specimen: peripheral blood, collected 28 days after the second AZD1222 dose. These receptors originate from an adult who received the AZD1222 COVID-19 vaccine. CDR3s include the opening cysteine and the closing phenylalanine or tryptophan. Fields, in order: D gene, J gene, V gene, clone size, CDR3 DNA, CDR3 protein. A D gene is named only where the DNA matches it firmly. Size tells how often a clone was seen (once, few, many) or the class of an expanded clone, and some rows leave it out.

>.|TRBJ2-3|TRBV9|once
TGTGCCAGCAGCACAAGGCCCCCACCAGATACGCAGTATTTT
CASSTRPPPDTQYF
>TRBD1|TRBJ1-5|TRBV5-1|.
TGCGCCAGCAGCTTGGGACAGGGTGGCAATCAGCCCCAGCATTTT
CASSLGQGGNQPQHF
>.|TRBJ2-7|TRBV18|.
TGTGCCAGCTCACCGAGGGTTTCCTACGAGCAGTACTTC
CASSPRVSYEQYF
>TRBD1|TRBJ1-1|TRBV11-2|.
TGTGCCAGCAGGCAGGGACAGACGAACACTGAAGCTTTCTTT
CASRQGQTNTEAFF
>.|TRBJ1-5|TRBV3-1/TRBV3-2|.
TGTGCCAGCAGCCAAGATTTCGAGTATCAGCCCCAGCATTTT
CASSQDFEYQPQHF
>.|TRBJ1-2|TRBV18|few
TGTGCCAGCTCACCACCCACTAACTATGGCTACACCTTC
CASSPPTNYGYTF
>.|TRBJ1-3|TRBV5-1|once
TGCGCCAGCAGCTTGTCCGTTGTGGGCGTTGGAAACACCATATATTTT
CASSLSVVGVGNTIYF
>TRBD1|TRBJ1-1|TRBV27|.
TGTGCCAGCAGTCCAGGACAGGGGCCTGAAGCTTTCTTT
CASSPGQGPEAFF
>TRBD1|TRBJ1-6|TRBV3-1/TRBV3-2|.
TGTGCCAGCAGAAGGACAGGGGGCCAAAATTCACCCCTCCACTTT
CASRRTGGQNSPLHF
>.|TRBJ1-1|TRBV5-1|.
TGCGCCAGCGGGGCAGAGAGGAACACTGAAGCTTTCTTT
CASGAERNTEAFF
>.|TRBJ2-7|TRBV18|once
TGTGCCAGCTCACCACCGGACCCAACCTACGAGCAGTACTTC
CASSPPDPTYEQYF
>.|TRBJ2-7|TRBV3-1/TRBV3-2|few
TGTGCCAGCAGCCAACTGCTAGGATACGAGCAGTACTTC
CASSQLLGYEQYF
>.|TRBJ1-3|TRBV3-1/TRBV3-2|.
TGTGCCAGCAGCCTTAAGTATTCCTCTGGAAACACCATATATTTT
CASSLKYSSGNTIYF
>TRBD1|TRBJ1-2|TRBV7-9|.
TGTGCCAGCAGGCGGACAGGGGACGACTATGGCTACACCTTC
CASRRTGDDYGYTF
>TRBD2|TRBJ2-5|TRBV3-1/TRBV3-2|.
TGTGCCAGCAGCAAACCATCCGGGACTAGCGGGGGGAAGCAAGAGACCCAGTACTTC
CASSKPSGTSGGKQETQYF